This is a list of T cell receptor beta chains from one sample in a study of blood T cells in healthy people across ages. One entry per CDR3 protein, called by TCRdb with MiXCR from the 5' RACE reads. The sample yields about 500,000 distinct CDR3 sequences, around 24% seen once. These data also featured in a second study, about T cells of mothers and their children.

Sequencing input: blood. Every receptor here comes from a boy younger than 18 in good health. Both conserved end residues are trimmed from each CDR3. Fields, in order: V gene, J gene, CDR3 protein.

TRBV3-1	TRBJ1-5	ASSQGTGAGNQPQH
TRBV4-1	TRBJ2-1	ASSQEGRSGLYNEQF
TRBV7-2	TRBJ2-5	ASSLDSQTQY
TRBV5-4	TRBJ2-7	ASSLGVDFYEQY
TRBV7-9	TRBJ1-4	ASSIGDRGHNNEKLF
TRBV6-5	TRBJ1-2	ASSYLDRVSVGYT
TRBV7-2	TRBJ2-5	ASSLAQGIQETQY
TRBV6-2/TRBV6-3	TRBJ2-2	ASLELIRTSGNTGELF
TRBV12-3/TRBV12-4	TRBJ2-4	ASSPGTLLAKNIQY
TRBV29-1	TRBJ1-1	SELGGDLNTEAF
TRBV7-7	TRBJ2-7	ASSEGSGAYEQY
TRBV4-1	TRBJ2-5	ASSRAPGLAGETQY
TRBV6-2/TRBV6-3	TRBJ2-7	ASRNPSYEQY
TRBV9	TRBJ2-5	ASSVGPLGRALETQY
TRBV14	TRBJ2-2	ASTRLGGGTGELS
TRBV20-1	TRBJ1-4	SARAQGPNEKLF
TRBV12-3/TRBV12-4	TRBJ2-7	ASSLNVLDEQY
TRBV27	TRBJ2-1	ASSLGGSLYYNEQF
TRBV7-2	TRBJ1-2	ASSLRVEGEGSGGYT
TRBV10-3	TRBJ2-2	AISDVPGHTNTGELF
TRBV4-1	.	ASSQTPGLAGVEQY
TRBV5-4	TRBJ1-2	ASSLGTPLIYT
TRBV10-3	TRBJ1-5	AISGGMGSNQPQH
TRBV24-1	TRBJ1-2	ATSDAGHGYT
TRBV15	TRBJ2-7	ATSRGQTLYEQY
TRBV6-2/TRBV6-3	TRBJ2-1	ASSYWRAGFSYNEQF
TRBV5-1	TRBJ2-3	ASSLLFGTENTDTQY
TRBV12-3/TRBV12-4	TRBJ2-3	ASSPSGGASDTQY
TRBV4-3	TRBJ2-5	ASSQEKGVGGGARETQY
TRBV2	TRBJ1-1	ASREGLNTEAF
TRBV6-5	TRBJ2-7	ASSDWTGDEQY
TRBV6-5	TRBJ2-3	ASSSGTSGGIRYAQY
TRBV28	TRBJ2-7	ASSITSGGTYEQY
TRBV7-9	TRBJ2-1	ASSLVSGHYNEQF
TRBV20-1	TRBJ2-5	SARGATSAQETQY
TRBV5-6	TRBJ2-7	ASIPRGLGIYEQY
TRBV29-1	TRBJ1-2	SVEAGNYGYT
TRBV4-1	TRBJ1-2	ASSLDRGLGYGYT
TRBV25-1	TRBJ1-6	ASSARQGGDNSPLH
TRBV29-1	TRBJ1-3	SVGQDGGSGNTIY
TRBV5-1	TRBJ1-1	ASSLSRGRFAEAF
TRBV28	TRBJ2-6	ASSLVRISGANVLT
TRBV13	TRBJ2-7	ASSDPSTGSEQY
TRBV29-1	TRBJ2-1	SVEDSAGDRSSYNEQF
TRBV20-1	TRBJ2-1	SAPGNRVMYEQF
TRBV7-7	TRBJ2-1	ASSLAASNEQF
TRBV19	TRBJ2-7	ASSMGPGSPLEQY
TRBV12-3/TRBV12-4	TRBJ1-1	ASRGGGRAF
TRBV7-9	.	ASSDTTGTSGRNEQF
TRBV14	.	ASSQGNPSGSFYEQY
TRBV20-1	TRBJ1-2	SAIGTGRNYGYT
TRBV12-3/TRBV12-4	TRBJ2-4	ASSFLDRGIQY
TRBV7-9	TRBJ1-3	ASSPWVWGSGNTIY
TRBV28	.	ASSPPNLLQY
TRBV29-1	TRBJ2-7	SVGRGSYEQY
TRBV7-9	TRBJ2-7	ASSPDPGQVPAYEQY